Presented here are 4 T cell receptor beta chains from one specimen sequenced in a study of PD-1 blockade in classical Hodgkin lymphoma (dated by TCRdb to about 2020). The library came from the immunoSEQ multiplex PCR assay. TCRdb obtained this table from immuneACCESS and retained in-frame rearrangements with V and J assigned. These tables miss some clones; where compared with another copy, unresolved V genes account for less than half of the shortfall, and the remainder is unexplained. A total of about 12,000 clones appear in this sample, approximately 79% of them only once. Approximately 25% of the sample comes from the top ten. This specimen's time point label, per the study, means: cycle 1 day 1 (C1D1), immediately before nivolumab initiation. Every trial patient had relapsed following autologous stem cell transplantation, and prior brentuximab vedotin exposure was what differed among cohorts A, B and C. CD8+ T cells were purified from thawed PBMCs by magnetic negative selection with a Miltenyi CD8+ T cell isolation kit.

The sample in question was CD8+ T cells from blood, obtained at baseline. The receptors were sampled from a human donor with classical Hodgkin lymphoma.

V and J are TRBV28 and TRBJ2-7; D call uncertain. Germline assignment: CDR1 MDHEN and CDR2 SYDVKM. The CDR3 covers 13 residues. Trimming stripped 4 bases from V and 7 bases from J, with 14 bases between. The CDR3 is CASSSGPLGEQYF. CDR3 sequence (DNA): TGTGCCAGCAGTTCCGGCCCCTTAGGGGAGCAGTACTTC.

The chain carries TRBV7-2 and TRBJ1-4; the D is unclear. This CDR3 spans 14 amino acids. CDR1 is SGHTA, CDR2 FQGNSA, per germline. The germline V and J ends were trimmed by 5 bases and 5 bases, with 12 bases remaining between them. The CDR3 reads CASSLDGGNEKLFF. CDR3 DNA sequence: TGTGCCAGCAGCCTCGACGGTGGGAATGAAAAACTGTTTTTT.

The chain has TRBV7-6 and TRBJ2-1; D is unresolved. The germline CDR1 and CDR2 sequences are SGHVS and FNYEAQ. The CDR3 loop spans 19 amino acids. Trimming took off 0 bases at V and 0 bases at J, with 18 bases between the two ends. In DNA form, the CDR3 reads TGTGCCAGCAGCTTAGCGGCTCTTCGGCCGCAAAGCTCCTACAATGAGCAGTTCTTC. Translated, it gives CASSLAALRPQSSYNEQFF.

Only a few counts were recorded for this clone. This CDR3 is also generated by other DNA sequences in the sample. The J gene is TRBJ1-1, the V gene TRBV9; D not resolved. The germline V gene encodes CDR1 SGDLS and CDR2 YYNGEE. This CDR3 contains 13 residues. V dropped 1 base and J dropped 4 bases, with 8 bases sitting between them. The CDR3 bases are TGTGCCAGCAGCGTATCTGGCGGCACTGAAGCTTTCTTT. Translating gives CASSVSGGTEAFF.